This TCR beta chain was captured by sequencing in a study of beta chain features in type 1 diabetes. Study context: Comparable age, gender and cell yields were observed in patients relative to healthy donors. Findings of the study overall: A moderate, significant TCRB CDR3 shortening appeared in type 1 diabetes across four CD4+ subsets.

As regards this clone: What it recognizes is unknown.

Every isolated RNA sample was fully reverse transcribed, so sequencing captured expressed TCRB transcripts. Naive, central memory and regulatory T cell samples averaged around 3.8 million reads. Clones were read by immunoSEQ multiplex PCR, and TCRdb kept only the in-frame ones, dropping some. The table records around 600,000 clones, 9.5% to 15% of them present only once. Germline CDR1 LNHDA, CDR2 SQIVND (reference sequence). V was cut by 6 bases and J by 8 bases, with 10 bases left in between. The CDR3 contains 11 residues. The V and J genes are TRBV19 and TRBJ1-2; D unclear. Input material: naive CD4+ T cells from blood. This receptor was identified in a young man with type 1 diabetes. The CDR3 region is CASSPGRGYTF. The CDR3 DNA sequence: TGTGCCAGTAGCCCAGGACGCGGCTACACCTTC.